The 28 T cell receptor beta chains below come from one sample, sequenced in a study of high-grade serous ovarian cancer treatment subgroups. Tumor tissue was taken before any definitive surgery or chemotherapy was given. Generated by immunoSEQ multiplex PCR, the TCRdb table keeps only in-frame clones and is missing some. Among about 9,100 clones, roughly nine tenths were seen once, and the ten largest hold approximately 1.5%. The sequencing input was tumor tissue. These receptor sequences come from a human donor with high-grade serous ovarian cancer.

This chain links TRBV5-6 with TRBJ1-2; a possible D gene is TRBD1 (6 bases). The CDR3 totals 16 residues. V lost 4 bases, J lost 6 bases, and 22 bases lay in between. Germline loops: CDR1 SGHDT, CDR2 YYEEEE. The CDR3 DNA follows: TGTGCCAGCAGCCCCGAAGATGGGGGGCGGACGAATGGCTACACCTTC. Translation: CASSPEDGGRTNGYTF. The variable domain in full, completed from reference TRBV5-6 and TRBJ1-2, reads DAGVTQSPTHLIKTRGQQVTLRCSPKSGHDTVSWYQQALGQGPQFIFQYYEEEERQRGNFPDRFSGHQFPNYSSELNVNALLLGDSALYLCASSPEDGGRTNGYTFGSGTRLTVV.

V is TRBV10-3 and J is TRBJ2-3; the match to TRBD1 covers 8 bases. The CDR3 is 14 amino acids. V shed 6 bases and J 4 bases; nucleotides not matched to a gene: 6. CDR1 and CDR2 (germline): ENHRY, SYGVKD. The CDR3 nucleotides read TGTGCCATCAGGCCGACAGGGGACGCAGATACGCAGTATTTT. Protein product: CAIRPTGDADTQYF.

The gene calls are TRBV15 and TRBJ2-7, with D tentatively TRBD1 (6 bases). The CDR3 sequence is 15 residues long. Germline lookup yields CDR1 LNHNV and CDR2 YYDKDF (reference sequence). V was shortened by 1 base and J by 3 bases, with 13 bases between the two germline ends. CDR3: CATSRGREQGYEQYF. CDR3 bases: TGTGCCACCAGCAGAGGTAGGGAACAGGGCTACGAGCAGTACTTC.

The gene calls are TRBV5-6 and TRBJ1-2; unclear D gene. Per the germline V gene, CDR1 is SGHDT and CDR2 is YYEEEE. Deletions cut 2 bases from V and 4 bases from J, with 12 bases between. The CDR3 is 14 residues long. CDR3 DNA sequence: TGTGCCAGCAGCTTAGGTGAACAGCTCTATGGCTACACCTTC. This sequence encodes CASSLGEQLYGYTF.

The chain recombines TRBV19 with TRBJ2-3; the D gene is possibly TRBD2 (7 bases). Germline V gene data show CDR1 as LNHDA and CDR2 as SQIVND (reference sequence). V was pared by 5 bases and J by 3 bases, with 15 bases between. The CDR3 length is 15 residues. The CDR3 loop reads CASSPLRGATDTQYF. CDR3 DNA: TGTGCCAGTAGTCCCCTACGGGGGGCGACAGATACGCAGTATTTT.

The DNA of the CDR3 is TGTGCCAGCAGCTTGGCGGGGGGTCTATACAATGAGCAGTTCTTC. It encodes CASSLAGGLYNEQFF. The gene calls are TRBV7-2 and TRBJ2-1; 8 bases are a match to TRBD2. J was trimmed by 4 bases and V by 3 bases; bases with no gene match: 5. The CDR3 length is 15 residues. Per the germline V gene, CDR1 is SGHTA and CDR2 is FQGNSA.

The chain recombines TRBV6-1 with TRBJ2-3, with 7 positions matching TRBD2. Trimming cost V 11 bases and J 0 bases; bases outside gene matches: 11. The CDR3 covers 15 residues. Germline V gene lookup returns CDR1 MNHNS and CDR2 SASEGT. The CDR3 loop is CAASGVLYSTDTQYF. As DNA, the CDR3 is TGTGCCGCCAGCGGGGTACTTTACAGCACAGATACGCAGTATTTT.

This rearrangement joins TRBV6-1 to TRBJ2-7; D is uncertain. CDR1 is MNHNS and CDR2 is SASEGT in the germline V gene. The V gene lost 3 bases and the J gene lost 0 bases, with 12 bases spanning the gap. The CDR3 sequence is 15 residues long. The CDR3 loop reads CASSEVGGSSYEQYF. The CDR3 DNA reads as TGTGCCAGCAGTGAGGTTGGCGGCAGCTCCTACGAGCAGTACTTC.

The V call is TRBV6-5, the J call TRBJ1-5; unclear D gene. Trimming left V 8 bases short and J 3 bases short, with 14 bases between. From germline, CDR1 is MNHEY and CDR2 SVGAGI. CDR3 length equals 14 residues. Here the CDR3 reads CASSRRADNQPQHF. In DNA form, the CDR3 reads TGTGCCAGCTCTAGACGGGCAGACAATCAGCCCCAGCATTTT.

V usage is TRBV6-5 and J usage is TRBJ2-3, with D maybe TRBD1 (6 bases). The germline V gene has CDR1 MNHEY and CDR2 SVGAGI. The ends were cut back, 5 bases at V and 2 bases at J, with 14 bases in the middle. The CDR3 extends over 15 amino acids. Here the CDR3 DNA reads TGTGCCAGCAGTCAACACAGGGAAAACACAGATACGCAGTATTTT. Its translation is CASSQHRENTDTQYF.

The V gene is TRBV19, the J gene TRBJ2-2, with 14 bases matching TRBD2. This CDR3 comprises 18 residues. Germline V lookup: CDR1 LNHDA, CDR2 SQIVND (reference sequence). V lost 10 bases to trimming and J lost 7 bases; unmatched junction nucleotides: 17. The CDR3: CATYGTPGLAGASGELFF. The CDR3 bases are TGTGCCACTTACGGGACTCCGGGACTAGCGGGAGCAAGCGGGGAGCTGTTTTTT. Together with reference TRBV19 and TRBJ2-2, the CDR3 gives the full variable domain: DGGITQSPKYLFRKEGQNVTLSCEQNLNHDAMYWYRQDPGQGLRLIYYSQIVNDFQKGDIAEGYSVSREKKESFPLTVTSAQKNPTAFYLCATYGTPGLAGASGELFFGEGSRLTVL.

This sequence joins TRBV18 and TRBJ2-5; TRBD2 matches 7 bases. V gave up 3 bases and J gave up 5 bases; unmatched junction bases: 6. The V gene's germline CDR1 is KGHSH and CDR2 LQKENI. The CDR3 totals 14 residues. DNA for the CDR3: TGTGCCAGCTCACCTTTGGGGAGGGTCGAGACCCAGTACTTC. It translates to CASSPLGRVETQYF.

The chain carries TRBV7-9 and TRBJ2-5; 10 positions agree with TRBD1. The CDR3 is 14 residues long. The V gene's germline CDR1 is SEHNR and CDR2 FQNEAQ (reference sequence). Trimming took 3 bases from V and 3 from J; bases not matched to a gene: 1. As DNA, the CDR3 is TGTGCCAGCAGCTTTGGACAGGGGGAAGAGACCCAGTACTTC. Translation: CASSFGQGEETQYF.

This rearrangement joins TRBV9 to TRBJ2-3; 8 bases align to TRBD2. The germline CDR1 and CDR2 sequences are SGDLS and YYNGEE. V lost 3 bases, J lost 4 bases, and 10 bases stayed unmatched. There are 16 residues in the CDR3. The CDR3 nucleotides are TGTGCCAGCAGCGGGCGGGCGGGGACTAGTGCAGATACGCAGTATTTT. It is translated as CASSGRAGTSADTQYF. Variable domain in full (rest from reference TRBV9 and TRBJ2-3): DSGVTQTPKHLITATGQRVTLRCSPRSGDLSVYWYQQSLDQGLQFLIQYYNGEERAKGNILERFSAQQFPDLHSELNLSSLELGDSALYFCASSGRAGTSADTQYFGPGTRLTVL.

The CDR3 nucleotides are TGTGCCACCATGGAGGAAAGCAATCAGCCCCAGCATTTT. The encoded protein is CATMEESNQPQHF. The chain combines TRBV19 with TRBJ1-5, with no clear D. CDR3 length: 13 residues. CDR1 LNHDA and CDR2 SQIVND come from the germline V gene (reference sequence). Trimming took off 10 bases at V and 1 base at J, with 11 bases between the two ends.

The chain is built from TRBV6-5 and TRBJ2-2, with TRBD1 identical over 7 bases. The CDR3 has 16 amino acids. Unmatched junction bases numbered 10, after V lost 2 bases and J lost 7 bases. Per the germline V gene, CDR1 is MNHEY and CDR2 is SVGAGI. In nucleotides, the CDR3 is TGTGCCAGCAGTTACACAAGGACAGGCCTCGGCGGGGAGCTGTTTTTT. This codes for CASSYTRTGLGGELFF.

This sequence joins TRBV29-1 and TRBJ1-1; maybe TRBD1 (5 bases). The germline V and J ends were trimmed by 4 bases and 10 bases, with 16 bases remaining between them. Germline-derived CDR1 and CDR2 are SQVTM and ANQGSEA. This CDR3 is built from 12 residues. This CDR3 reads CSVVGTGVLAFF. CDR3 nucleotide sequence: TGCAGCGTTGTGGGGACGGGGGTCTTAGCTTTCTTT.

The chain employs TRBV11-1 and TRBJ2-7, with 7 bases fitting TRBD1. V trimming: 5 bases; J trimming: 4 bases; junction bases outside the gene matches: 11. The CDR3 contains 15 residues. Germline values: CDR1 SGHAT, CDR2 FQDESV (reference sequence). The CDR3 coding sequence is TGTGCCAGCAGCCCAGACAGGGTGCCTGGATACGAGCAGTACTTC. Amino acid sequence: CASSPDRVPGYEQYF.

The chain carries TRBV5-1 and TRBJ2-3, with D possibly TRBD1 on 6 matching bases. Deletions cut 0 bases from V and 2 bases from J, with 10 bases between. Germline CDR1 and CDR2: SGHRS and YFSETQ. This CDR3 is built from 15 residues. The CDR3 here is CASSLGQGNTDTQYF. In nucleotides, the CDR3 is TGCGCCAGCAGCTTGGGGCAGGGGAACACAGATACGCAGTATTTT.

V and J are TRBV19 and TRBJ1-6; no definite D call. The V end was cut by 6 bases, the J end by 0 bases, with 6 bases between. Germline CDR1 reads LNHDA; CDR2 reads SQIVND (reference sequence). CDR3 length equals 14 residues. The CDR3 DNA sequence: TGTGCCAGTAGACAGAGCTCCTATAATTCACCCCTCCACTTT. Translating gives CASRQSSYNSPLHF.

The rearrangement joins TRBV5-7 to TRBJ1-6; weak D call: TRBD1 (6 bases). TRBV5-7 is reported as an ORF; its role is uncertain. This CDR3 region has 13 residues. V was pared by 6 bases and J by 7 bases, with 11 bases between. CDR3 bases: TGTGCCAGCACCCAAACAGGGAATTCACCCCTCCACTTT. Its translation: CASTQTGNSPLHF.

This clone appeared once. The rearrangement joins TRBV14 to TRBJ2-1; TRBD2 matches at 8 bases. The CDR3 length is 15 residues. Trimming at V came to 2 bases and at J to 10 bases, leaving 10 bases not matched to a gene. Germline lookup yields CDR1 SGHDN and CDR2 FVKESK. The CDR3 DNA follows: TGTGCCAGCAGCCAATCCGGGACTAGGGCAGCGGAGCAGTTCTTC. It codes for CASSQSGTRAAEQFF.

This rearrangement joins TRBV10-1 to TRBJ1-1; 7 bases agree with TRBD1. CDR3 length: 13 amino acids. Germline CDR1 WNHNN, CDR2 SYGVQD (reference sequence). J gave up 11 bases and V 6 bases, and 12 bases lay outside the gene matches. The CDR3 sequence: CASSRSDREGAFF. DNA of the CDR3: TGCGCCAGCAGCAGAAGCGACAGGGAGGGTGCTTTCTTT.

The rearrangement joins TRBV27 to TRBJ1-4; 8 bases fit TRBD1. This CDR3 spans 14 amino acids. The germline gives CDR1 MNHEY, CDR2 SMNVEV (reference sequence). J gave up 6 bases and V 5 bases, and 5 bases lay outside the gene matches. For the CDR3, the DNA is TGTGCCAGCAGTAGGACAGGGATCTATGAAAAACTGTTTTTT. As protein: CASSRTGIYEKLFF.

V is TRBV27 and J is TRBJ2-7; no clear D. Looked up from germline, CDR1 is MNHEY and CDR2 is SMNVEV (reference sequence). V lost 7 bases and J 2 bases, leaving 6 bases between the germline ends. This CDR3 is 11 amino acids long. The CDR3 nucleotides read TGTGCCAGCACTACGACCTACGAGCAGTACTTC. Its protein is CASTTTYEQYF.

CDR3 sequence: CASSISQGLAPLHF. CDR3 bases: TGTGCCAGTAGTATTTCGCAGGGGCTGGCACCCCTCCACTTT. The chain couples TRBV19 to TRBJ1-6; possibly TRBD1 for D (6 bases). CDR1 LNHDA and CDR2 SQIVND come from the germline V gene (reference sequence). The V gene lost 3 bases and the J gene lost 11 bases, with 14 bases spanning the gap. The CDR3 covers 14 residues.

The chain has TRBV7-3 and TRBJ1-4; no clear D gene. This CDR3 contains 15 residues. Germline V gives CDR1 SGHTA, CDR2 FQGTGA. V was clipped by 2 bases and J by 2 bases, with 9 bases between them. Written as DNA, the CDR3 is TGTGCCAGCAGCTTAGGGCCGGGGACTAATGAAAAACTGTTTTTT. Translated: CASSLGPGTNEKLFF.

The chain recombines TRBV6-6 with TRBJ2-7; 8 nucleotides align to TRBD2. From germline, CDR1 is MNHNY and CDR2 SVGAGI (reference sequence). The ends lost 7 bases at V and 7 bases at J; junction bases unmatched: 12. The CDR3 totals 14 residues. CDR3 amino acids: CASMGSGSAWEQYF. CDR3 DNA: TGTGCCAGCATGGGAAGCGGGAGCGCGTGGGAGCAGTACTTC.